These 5 T cell receptor beta chains were all obtained from the same sample, sequenced in a study of cytomegalovirus exposure and HLA in healthy donors. The PCR made use of 60 Vbeta and 13 Jbeta primers. TCRdb keeps only in-frame clones here, not all; method: immunoSEQ multiplex PCR. The table shows 100,000 to 120,000 clones, with over 60% occurring only once. The sequenced sample consisted of PBMCs. The source is a woman aged 55 to 70 in good health and CMV-seropositive.

This chain joins TRBV7-3 and TRBJ2-2; 10 bases are a match to TRBD2. V gave up 4 bases and J gave up 4 bases; unmatched junction bases: 9. Germline V gene data show CDR1 as SGHTA and CDR2 as FQGTGA. This CDR3 region has 17 residues. CDR3 nucleotide sequence: TGTGCCAGCAGCTATCGTCTAGCGGGAGAAGCCACCGGGGAGCTGTTTTTT. It yields the protein CASSYRLAGEATGELFF.

V gene TRBV4-2 combines with J gene TRBJ1-4; D remains ambiguous. CDR3 length equals 14 residues. Trimming cost V 2 bases and J 3 bases, with 7 bases left between them. The germline V gene encodes CDR1 LGHNA and CDR2 YNFKEQ. The CDR3, as DNA: TGTGCCAGCAGCCAACAGGCCTCTAATGAAAAACTGTTTTTT. Amino acid sequence: CASSQQASNEKLFF.

This chain joins TRBV27 and TRBJ1-2; 7 bases match TRBD1. Germline-derived CDR1 and CDR2 are MNHEY and SMNVEV (reference sequence). The junction had 14 bases not matched to a gene; V was cut back by 3 bases and J by 1 base. This CDR3 region has 18 residues. Written as DNA, the CDR3 is TGTGCCAGCAGTTTTCGACAGGGTGTAAACCTCCTTAACTATGGCTACACCTTC. Translation gives CASSFRQGVNLLNYGYTF.

V is TRBV29-1 and J is TRBJ2-3, with 7 nucleotides matching TRBD1. The trim removed 0 bases at V and 1 base at J, leaving 13 bases unmatched. Germline CDR1 and CDR2: SQVTM and ANQGSEA. This CDR3 is built from 18 residues. The CDR3 reads CSVEDYPRGSGGTDTQYF. DNA for the CDR3: TGCAGCGTTGAAGATTATCCCAGGGGGAGCGGCGGCACAGATACGCAGTATTTT.

The J gene is TRBJ1-1, the V gene TRBV11-2; D unresolved. Trimming shortened V by 0 bases and J by 8 bases, and 16 bases separated the two germline ends. Per the germline V gene, CDR1 is SGHAT and CDR2 is FQNNGV. This CDR3 has 15 amino acids. CDR3: CASSLDLSDLREAFF. For the CDR3, the DNA is TGTGCCAGCAGCTTAGATCTAAGCGATCTCCGGGAAGCTTTCTTT.